This T cell receptor beta chain was sequenced during a study of blood T cell repertoires in COVID-19. Only in-frame clones appear in the TCRdb table, and some are missing; sequencing was by immunoSEQ multiplex PCR. This sample has about 71,000 clones, with roughly 90% found just once. The CDR3 is 13 amino acids. V gave up 3 bases and J gave up 5 bases, with 10 bases separating them. In germline, CDR1 is MRHNA, CDR2 SNTAGT. J is TRBJ1-1 and V is TRBV6-4, with D tentatively TRBD1 (5 bases). This TCR was sampled from a woman older than 75 with acute or convalescent COVID-19. The source material was peripheral blood. The CDR3 DNA reads TGTGCCAGCAGTGAATTCGGGGGTACTGAAGCTTTCTTT. As protein: CASSEFGGTEAFF.